One sample yielded the 8 T cell receptor beta chains listed below, sequenced in a study of blood T cell repertoires in COVID-19. Profiling relied on immunoSEQ multiplex PCR, and the TCRdb table lists in-frame clones only, not all of them. The sample carries 120,000 to 150,000 clones, 70% to 90% recorded once. Sequences were obtained from peripheral blood. These receptor sequences come from a human donor with acute or convalescent COVID-19. The donor label of this sample is uncertain.

The chain has TRBV15 and TRBJ2-5; 12 nucleotides match TRBD2. Trimming at V came to 0 bases and at J to 0 bases, leaving 8 bases not matched to a gene. CDR3 length: 19 amino acids. Looked up from germline, CDR1 is LNHNV and CDR2 is YYDKDF (reference sequence). In DNA form, the CDR3 reads TGTGCCACCAGCAGAGATCCGCTTGGACTAGCGGGGAACCAAGAGACCCAGTACTTC. Translation: CATSRDPLGLAGNQETQYF. Full variable domain (rest looked up from reference TRBV15 and TRBJ2-5): DAMVIQNPRYQVTQFGKPVTLSCSQTLNHNVMYWYQQKSSQAPKLLFHYYDKDFNNEADTPDNFQSRRPNTSFCFLDIRSPGLGDTAMYLCATSRDPLGLAGNQETQYFGPGTRLLVL.

This chain links TRBV6-6 with TRBJ1-6, with a possible D match to TRBD1 (6 bases). V was pared by 6 bases and J by 0 bases, with 12 bases between. CDR1 is MNHNY, CDR2 SVGAGI, per germline (reference sequence). The CDR3 totals 16 residues. Written as DNA, the CDR3 is TGTGCCAGCAGGCAAACAGGGAGCTCCTATAATTCACCCCTCCACTTT. This codes for CASRQTGSSYNSPLHF.

The CDR3 DNA reads TGTGCCAGCAGTCCCGCGGGACAGCGTGGTGGCTACACCTTC. It specifies CASSPAGQRGGYTF. This chain joins TRBV6-4 and TRBJ1-2; TRBD1 matches at 7 bases. V was clipped by 5 bases and J by 7 bases; unmatched bases: 10. The CDR3 runs 14 residues. CDR1 and CDR2 from the germline V gene are MRHNA and SNTAGT.

This clone was found a few times. This chain uses TRBV19 with TRBJ1-1; 8 bases are a match to TRBD1. With V trimmed by 4 bases and J by 1 base, 8 bases remained unmatched. The CDR3 is 16 amino acids. In germline, CDR1 is LNHDA, CDR2 SQIVND (reference sequence). CDR3 residues: CASSRRQGQGNTEAFF. CDR3 nucleotides: TGTGCCAGTAGTAGAAGACAGGGGCAGGGGAACACTGAAGCTTTCTTT.

The genes are TRBV6-1 and TRBJ1-4, with TRBD1 as a possible D gene (6 bases). Germline V gene lookup returns CDR1 MNHNS and CDR2 SASEGT. The V end lost 4 bases, the J end lost 0 bases, and 18 bases lay between the germline ends. The CDR3 has 18 amino acids. As DNA, the CDR3 is TGTGCCAGCAGTGGGAGTGCAGGGGTGCTTGCAACTAATGAAAAACTGTTTTTT. It translates to CASSGSAGVLATNEKLFF.

The chain employs TRBV4-3 and TRBJ2-3; TRBD2 matches at 10 bases. CDR3 length: 16 amino acids. After removal of 5 bases from V and 0 bases from J, the junction contained 5 bases not matched to a gene. Germline lookup yields CDR1 LGHNA and CDR2 YSLEER. The CDR3 nucleotides are TGCGCCAGCAGCGTCTTACTAGCGGGAAGCACAGATACGCAGTATTTT. The encoded protein is CASSVLLAGSTDTQYF.

The V gene is TRBV5-1, the J gene TRBJ1-3; 7 bases match TRBD1. J gave up 3 bases and V 4 bases, and 4 bases lay outside the gene matches. Germline assignment: CDR1 SGHRS and CDR2 YFSETQ. CDR3 size: 14 residues. The DNA of the CDR3 is TGCGCCAGCAGCCCCGACAGGGTTGGAAACACCATATATTTT. This gives the protein CASSPDRVGNTIYF.

The chain carries TRBV7-6 and TRBJ1-1; 12 bases map to TRBD1. The CDR3 spans 16 residues. CDR1 SGHVS and CDR2 FNYEAQ come from the germline V gene. J lost 3 bases, V lost 3 bases, and 5 bases had no gene match. The CDR3 region is CASSFPGQGADTEAFF. As DNA, the CDR3 is TGTGCCAGCAGCTTTCCGGGACAGGGGGCGGACACTGAAGCTTTCTTT.